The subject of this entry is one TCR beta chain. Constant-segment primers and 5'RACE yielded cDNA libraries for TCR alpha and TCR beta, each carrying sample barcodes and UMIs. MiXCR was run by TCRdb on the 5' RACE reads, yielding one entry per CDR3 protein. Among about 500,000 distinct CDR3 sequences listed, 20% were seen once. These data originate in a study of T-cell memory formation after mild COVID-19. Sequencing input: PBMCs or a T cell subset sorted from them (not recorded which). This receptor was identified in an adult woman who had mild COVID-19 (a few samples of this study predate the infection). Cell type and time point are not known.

The CDR3 coding sequence is TGTGCCAGCAGCCTCACCTTGATACAGGACTCTGGAAACACCATATATTTT. Its translation is CASSLTLIQDSGNTIYF. V usage is TRBV5-6 and J usage is TRBJ1-3; D might be TRBD1 (5 bases). CDR3 length: 17 residues. Germline V gives CDR1 SGHDT, CDR2 YYEEEE. V shed 4 bases and J shed 0 bases, with 17 bases lying between them.